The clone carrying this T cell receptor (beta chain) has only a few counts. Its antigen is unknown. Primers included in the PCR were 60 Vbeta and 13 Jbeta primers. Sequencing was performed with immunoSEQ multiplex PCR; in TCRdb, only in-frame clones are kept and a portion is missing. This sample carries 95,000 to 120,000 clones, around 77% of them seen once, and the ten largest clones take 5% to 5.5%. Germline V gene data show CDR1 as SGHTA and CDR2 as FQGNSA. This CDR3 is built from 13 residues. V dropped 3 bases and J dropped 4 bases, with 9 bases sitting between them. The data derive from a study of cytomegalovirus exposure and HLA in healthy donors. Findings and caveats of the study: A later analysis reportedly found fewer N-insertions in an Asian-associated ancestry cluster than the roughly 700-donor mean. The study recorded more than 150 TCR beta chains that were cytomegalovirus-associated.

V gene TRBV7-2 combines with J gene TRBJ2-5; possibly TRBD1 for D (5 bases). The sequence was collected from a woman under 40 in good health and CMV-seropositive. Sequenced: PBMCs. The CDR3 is CASSFDRRETQYF. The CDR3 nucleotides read TGTGCCAGCAGCTTCGACAGACGAGAGACCCAGTACTTC.